The 26 T cell receptor beta chains listed next were all sequenced from one sample in a study of shared clonotypes between healthy human individuals. Generated by immunoSEQ multiplex PCR, the TCRdb table keeps only in-frame clones and is missing some. The sample consists of over a million clones, about four fifths of them appearing once. The sequenced sample was memory CD4+ T cells from PBMCs. Documented subset: CD45RA-negative fraction. The receptors shown here come from a man younger than 30 in good health. Some clones in this sample may be carry-over from other donors' samples.

The V and J genes are TRBV29-1 and TRBJ2-1; no clear D gene. The length of the CDR3 is 15 residues. Trimming took 6 bases from V and 2 from J, leaving 17 bases between them. Germline V gene data show CDR1 as SQVTM and CDR2 as ANQGSEA. The CDR3 here is CSVFQSPSPYNEQFF. The CDR3 DNA reads as TGCAGCGTCTTCCAAAGTCCATCACCCTACAATGAGCAGTTCTTC.

This clone was observed at least ten times. The same CDR3 arises from other DNA sequences in this sample as well. The gene calls are TRBV2 and TRBJ1-4; TRBD1 aligns across 7 bases. V shed 6 bases, J shed 10 bases, and the junction held 8 bases outside the gene matches. The V gene's germline CDR1 is SNHLY and CDR2 FYNNEI. This CDR3 is 13 amino acids long. In nucleotides, the CDR3 is TGTGCCAGCAGCGCCCCAGGGGGAGGAAAACTGTTTTTT. Protein sequence: CASSAPGGGKLFF.

The genes are TRBV5-6 and TRBJ2-7; TRBD2 aligns across 14 bases. V was clipped by 4 bases and J by 7 bases; unmatched bases: 7. Germline loops: CDR1 SGHDT, CDR2 YYEEEE. The CDR3 extends over 15 amino acids. The CDR3 sequence is CASSRGTSGRMEQYF. Written as DNA, the CDR3 is TGTGCCAGCAGCCGGGGGACTAGCGGGAGAATGGAGCAGTACTTC. Supplemented by reference TRBV5-6 and TRBJ2-7, the full variable domain reads DAGVTQSPTHLIKTRGQQVTLRCSPKSGHDTVSWYQQALGQGPQFIFQYYEEEERQRGNFPDRFSGHQFPNYSSELNVNALLLGDSALYLCASSRGTSGRMEQYFGPGTRLTVT.

This clone was observed a single time. Other DNA sequences within the sample encode an identical CDR3. The chain is built from TRBV5-1 and TRBJ2-3; a possible D gene is TRBD2 (6 bases). CDR1 is SGHRS and CDR2 is YFSETQ in the germline V gene. The CDR3 has 15 residues. The V end lost 2 bases, the J end lost 1 base, and 11 bases lay between the germline ends. In nucleotides, the CDR3 is TGCGCCAGCAGCTTTGGGGGAGGAGGCACAGATACGCAGTATTTT. It encodes CASSFGGGGTDTQYF.

V gene TRBV6-4 combines with J gene TRBJ2-5; unclear D gene. The DNA end is a closer match to TRBJ2-7, so the J assignment may be wrong. This CDR3 contains 16 residues. Looked up from germline, CDR1 is MRHNA and CDR2 is SNTAGT. In DNA form, the CDR3 reads TGTGCCAGCAGTTACCCCCCGTCGGGCCAGAAACACGAGCAGTACTTC. It is translated as CASSYPPSGQKHEQYF.

This chain uses TRBV19 with TRBJ2-1; TRBD1 matches at 9 bases. Trimming removed 3 bases from V and 6 bases from J; junction bases left unmatched: 6. The germline V gene has CDR1 LNHDA and CDR2 SQIVND (reference sequence). CDR3 length: 15 amino acids. CDR3 coding DNA: TGTGCCAGTAGTATGGGACAGGGAGTGGTCAATGAGCAGTTCTTC. Amino acid sequence: CASSMGQGVVNEQFF. Full variable domain (remainder filled in from reference TRBV19 and TRBJ2-1): DGGITQSPKYLFRKEGQNVTLSCEQNLNHDAMYWYRQDPGQGLRLIYYSQIVNDFQKGDIAEGYSVSREKKESFPLTVTSAQKNPTAFYLCASSMGQGVVNEQFFGPGTRLTVL.

The chain combines TRBV4-1 with TRBJ2-1; D may be TRBD1 or TRBD2 (5 bases each). The germline V gene encodes CDR1 MGHRA and CDR2 YSYEKL. The germline V and J ends were trimmed by 0 bases and 6 bases, with 21 bases remaining between them. This CDR3 spans 18 amino acids. DNA for the CDR3: TGCGCCAGCAGCCAAGATCAGCGTATAGTCTTTGGGGGCAATGAGCAGTTCTTC. It encodes CASSQDQRIVFGGNEQFF.

J is TRBJ1-2 and V is TRBV7-9, with 10 bases fitting TRBD1. The CDR3 is 15 residues long. Germline-derived CDR1 and CDR2 are SEHNR and FQNEAQ (reference sequence). Trimming removed 5 bases from V and 4 bases from J; junction bases left unmatched: 7. CDR3 in DNA: TGTGCCAGCAGCCCGAGGGACAGGGGACCCTATGGCTACACCTTC. Translated: CASSPRDRGPYGYTF.

The chain couples TRBV5-5 to TRBJ2-5; D is ambiguous. The germline V gene encodes CDR1 SGHKS and CDR2 YYEKEE (reference sequence). V was shortened by 0 bases and J by 3 bases, with 15 bases between the two germline ends. This CDR3 has 16 residues. The CDR3 sequence is CASSLGTSSVKETQYF. The DNA of the CDR3 is TGTGCCAGCAGCTTGGGAACCAGTTCGGTAAAAGAGACCCAGTACTTC. Filled out from reference TRBV5-5 and TRBJ2-5, the complete variable domain reads DAGVTQSPTHLIKTRGQQVTLRCSPISGHKSVSWYQQVLGQGPQFIFQYYEKEERGRGNFPDRFSARQFPNYSSELNVNALLLGDSALYLCASSLGTSSVKETQYFGPGTRLLVL.

The chain links TRBV30 to TRBJ2-7, with TRBD2 matching 7 bases. Germline lookup yields CDR1 GTSNPN and CDR2 SVGIG (reference sequence). J lost 2 bases, V lost 0 bases, and 10 bases had no gene match. The CDR3 consists of 16 residues. CDR3 sequence: CAWSVRGGGKTYEQYF. CDR3 bases: TGTGCCTGGAGTGTACGGGGCGGGGGAAAGACCTACGAGCAGTACTTC.

The chain combines TRBV7-2 with TRBJ1-2, with D uncertain. Trimming pared 6 bases from V and 4 bases from J, leaving 12 bases between. Germline V gene sequence: CDR1 SGHTA, CDR2 FQGNSA. This CDR3 region has 13 residues. CDR3 in DNA: TGTGCCAGCAGTCCGTTGGGGTTCTATGGCTACACCTTC. Protein: CASSPLGFYGYTF.

J is TRBJ2-3 and V is TRBV4-1; D is unclear. CDR1 is MGHRA, CDR2 YSYEKL, per germline. Trimming shortened V by 4 bases and J by 2 bases, and 4 bases separated the two germline ends. The CDR3 consists of 12 residues. CDR3 amino acids: CASSLSTDTQYF. The CDR3 bases are TGCGCCAGCAGCCTTTCCACAGATACGCAGTATTTT.

The V gene is TRBV7-3, the J gene TRBJ1-2, with 8 bases matching TRBD1. The CDR3 is made up of 14 amino acids. Per germline, CDR1 SGHTA and CDR2 FQGTGA. Germline trimming cut 4 bases from V and 4 bases from J; bases unmatched to any gene: 5. The CDR3 region has the DNA TGTGCCAGCAGCTATGGACAGGGAGTCTATGGCTACACCTTC. It translates to CASSYGQGVYGYTF. Complete variable domain (other parts from reference TRBV7-3 and TRBJ1-2): GAGVSQTPSNKVTEKGKYVELRCDPISGHTALYWYRQSLGQGPEFLIYFQGTGAADDSGLPNDRFFAVRPEGSVSTLKIQRTERGDSAVYLCASSYGQGVYGYTFGSGTRLTVV.

CDR3 in amino acids: CASSRIQGGNYGYTF. The DNA for the CDR3 is TGTGCCAGCAGCCGAATACAGGGGGGCAACTATGGCTACACCTTC. The chain is built from TRBV13 and TRBJ1-2; 8 positions match TRBD1. CDR1 and CDR2 from the germline V gene are PRHDT and FYEKMQ (reference sequence). Trimming cost V 5 bases and J 2 bases; bases outside gene matches: 7. This CDR3 is built from 15 residues.

The chain joins TRBV4-2 to TRBJ1-3; maybe TRBD1 (5 bases). CDR1 LGHNA and CDR2 YNFKEQ come from the germline V gene. V shed 5 bases and J shed 0 bases, with 14 bases lying between them. This CDR3 has 16 residues. This CDR3 is CASSFLDRNSGNTIYF. The DNA of the CDR3 is TGTGCCAGCAGCTTCCTAGACAGAAACTCTGGAAACACCATATATTTT.

In this sample, this clone turned up once. J is TRBJ2-7 and V is TRBV7-2; maybe TRBD1 (6 bases). The V end lost 5 bases, the J end lost 3 bases, and 17 bases lay between the germline ends. CDR3 length equals 15 residues. CDR1 SGHTA and CDR2 FQGNSA come from the germline V gene. CDR3 protein: CASSPGWGQSYEQYF. The CDR3 DNA sequence: TGTGCCAGCAGCCCGGGGTGGGGGCAAAGCTACGAGCAGTACTTC.

On this clone itself: Other DNA sequences in this specimen translate into the identical CDR3. The rearrangement links TRBV28 to TRBJ2-7, with a weak D call TRBD1 (5 bases). The CDR3 contains 12 residues. The germline V gene encodes CDR1 MDHEN and CDR2 SYDVKM. The ends were cut back, 6 bases at V and 7 bases at J, with 13 bases in the middle. CDR3 sequence: CASSLAGYEQYF. The CDR3 nucleotides are TGTGCCAGCAGCCTGGCAGGGTATGAGCAGTACTTC.

This clone was seen only a few times. The rearrangement links TRBV5-6 to TRBJ2-3, with D perhaps TRBD2 (5 bases). The germline V and J ends were trimmed by 2 bases and 1 base, with 11 bases remaining between them. The CDR3 totals 15 residues. Germline V lookup: CDR1 SGHDT, CDR2 YYEEEE. The CDR3 is CASSFNRGGTDTQYF. The CDR3 DNA reads as TGTGCCAGCAGCTTCAACCGGGGTGGCACAGATACGCAGTATTTT.

The chain's CDR3 is CASSFGTGGYEQFF. The CDR3, as DNA: TGCGCCAGCAGCTTCGGGACAGGCGGTTATGAGCAGTTCTTC. This chain joins TRBV5-1 and TRBJ2-1; TRBD1 agrees at 8 bases. CDR1 SGHRS and CDR2 YFSETQ come from the germline V gene. Germline trimming cut 2 bases from V and 8 bases from J; bases unmatched to any gene: 6. This CDR3 spans 14 amino acids.

The rearrangement links TRBV11-2 to TRBJ1-1; TRBD1 aligns across 7 bases. The CDR3 contains 15 residues. The ends lost 5 bases at V and 1 base at J; junction bases unmatched: 7. Germline V gene sequence: CDR1 SGHAT, CDR2 FQNNGV. In DNA, the CDR3 is TGTGCCAGCAGCCGAACCGGGACAGCGAACACTGAAGCTTTCTTT. This codes for CASSRTGTANTEAFF.

Turning to this clone: A read error is possible here, since a much larger clone lies one base away. The V call is TRBV5-4, the J call TRBJ1-1; D possibly corresponds to TRBD1 (6 bases). The CDR3 spans 14 residues. The germline CDR1 and CDR2 sequences are SGHNT and YYREEE (reference sequence). Trimming stripped 0 bases from V and 1 base from J, with 7 bases between. Written as DNA, the CDR3 is TGTGCCAGCAGCTTGGACAGGGCGAACACTGAAGCTTTCTTT. Translated: CASSLDRANTEAFF.

This clone was detected ten times or more. The rearrangement joins TRBV6-6 to TRBJ1-2, with 10 bases that match TRBD1. The germline V gene has CDR1 MNHNY and CDR2 SVGAGI (reference sequence). V lost 5 bases and J lost 4; bases outside the gene matches: 7. This CDR3 contains 15 residues. CDR3 region: CASSDGQGVVYGYTF. The CDR3 DNA reads TGTGCCAGCAGTGACGGACAGGGGGTGGTCTATGGCTACACCTTC.

The CDR3 region has the DNA TGTGCCAGCAGCGTAGGACAGGGGATGGACATTCAGTACTTC. Its translation is CASSVGQGMDIQYF. V gene TRBV9 combines with J gene TRBJ2-4, with 8 positions matching TRBD1. With V trimmed by 0 bases and J by 8 bases, 4 bases remained unmatched. This CDR3 contains 14 residues. Germline V gives CDR1 SGDLS, CDR2 YYNGEE.

This clone has just one count. This chain connects TRBV2 to TRBJ2-3; 8 bases line up with TRBD1. Germline V lookup: CDR1 SNHLY, CDR2 FYNNEI. The CDR3 spans 15 residues. V lost 4 bases, J lost 3 bases, and 6 bases stayed unmatched. CDR3: CASSGQGARTDTQYF. In DNA, the CDR3 is TGTGCCAGCAGTGGTCAGGGGGCAAGGACAGATACGCAGTATTTT.

V usage is TRBV28 and J usage is TRBJ2-1; D unresolved. Germline V CDR1 and CDR2: MDHEN, SYDVKM. Trimming removed 5 bases at V and 1 base at J, with 12 bases between. The CDR3 is made up of 15 amino acids. CDR3 coding DNA: TGTGCCAGCAGTCCCCTTGGCCAATCCTACAATGAGCAGTTCTTC. Translation: CASSPLGQSYNEQFF.

The genes are TRBV5-1 and TRBJ2-5; a weak D match, TRBD1 (6 bases). V was cut by 2 bases and J by 4 bases, with 9 bases left in between. The CDR3 covers 13 residues. Germline V lookup: CDR1 SGHRS, CDR2 YFSETQ. The CDR3 protein is CASSFQGGETQYF. Written as DNA, the CDR3 is TGCGCCAGCAGCTTTCAAGGGGGAGAGACCCAGTACTTC.